The source of this T cell receptor beta chain is a study of blood T cell repertoires in COVID-19. Study context: Sites across the United States, Italy and Spain contributed samples from acute and convalescent COVID-19. PBMCs, B-cell-depleted T cells, or T cells were the source of the cDNA or gDNA that made up the material.

Original handling: Nucleated cell counts were estimated from reference gene primer amplification. Only in-frame clones appear in the TCRdb table, and some are missing; sequencing was by immunoSEQ multiplex PCR. That table furnishes V, J and clone size, whereas the DNA furnished D and trimming. The sample has 95,000 to 110,000 clones; approximately 90% are singletons. CDR1 and CDR2 (germline): WNHNN, SYGVQD (reference sequence). The CDR3 contains 13 residues. The chain carries TRBV10-1 and TRBJ2-1; 8 positions agree with TRBD2. This TCR was recovered from an elderly woman in a cohort sampled during active COVID-19. Sequenced material: peripheral blood. CDR3 coding DNA: TGCGCTTCGACGGGGGGGAATAACAATGAGCAGTTCTTC. This sequence encodes CASTGGNNNEQFF.